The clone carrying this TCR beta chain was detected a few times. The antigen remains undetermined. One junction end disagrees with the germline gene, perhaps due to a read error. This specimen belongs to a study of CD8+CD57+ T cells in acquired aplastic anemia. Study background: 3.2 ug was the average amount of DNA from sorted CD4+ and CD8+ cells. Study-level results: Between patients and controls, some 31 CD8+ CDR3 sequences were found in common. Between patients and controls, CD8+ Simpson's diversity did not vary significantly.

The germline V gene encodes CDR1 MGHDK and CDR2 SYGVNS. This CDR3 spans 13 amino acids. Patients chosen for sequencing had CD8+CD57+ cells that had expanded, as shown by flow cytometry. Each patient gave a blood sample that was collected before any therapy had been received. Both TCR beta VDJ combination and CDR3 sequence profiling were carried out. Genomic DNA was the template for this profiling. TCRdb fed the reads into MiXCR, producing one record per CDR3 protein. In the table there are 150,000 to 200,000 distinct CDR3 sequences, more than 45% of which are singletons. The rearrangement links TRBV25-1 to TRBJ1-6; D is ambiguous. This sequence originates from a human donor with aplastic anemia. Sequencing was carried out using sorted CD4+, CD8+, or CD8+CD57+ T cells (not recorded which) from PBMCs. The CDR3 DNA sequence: TGTGCCAGGAGTGCTAGTGAAGGTTCACCCCTCCACTTT. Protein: CARSASEGSPLHF. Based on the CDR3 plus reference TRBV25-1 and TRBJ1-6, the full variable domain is EADIYQTPRYLVIGTGKKITLECSQTMGHDKMYWYQQDPGMELHLIHYSYGVNSTEKGDLSSESTVSRIRTEHFPLTLESARPSHTSQYLCARSASEGSPLHFGNGTRLTVT.